Listed below are T cell receptor beta chains from one sample, sequenced in a study of cytomegalovirus exposure and HLA in healthy donors. Profiling relied on immunoSEQ multiplex PCR, and the TCRdb table lists in-frame clones only, not all of them. The data hold 150,000 to 200,000 clones, with roughly 12% observed a single time. The material sequenced was PBMCs. These receptors came from a man in his forties or fifties in good health and CMV-seropositive. Both conserved end residues are part of each CDR3. The D gene is left open where the match is weak. Not all rows give a size; the values are once, few, many and, for expanded clones, a class.

clone size: -
V gene: TRBV2
J gene: TRBJ1-1
D gene: -
CDR3 DNA: TGTGCCAGCATGAACCAGGGTTCCACTGAAGCTTTCTTT
CDR3 protein: CASMNQGSTEAFF

clone size: -
V gene: TRBV11-2
J gene: TRBJ1-2
D gene: -
CDR3 DNA: TGTGCCAGCAGCTTAAATCCAGTTAACTATGGCTACACCTTC
CDR3 protein: CASSLNPVNYGYTF

clone size: few
V gene: TRBV18
J gene: TRBJ1-4
D gene: -
CDR3 DNA: TGTGCCAGCTCACCGGACTATGAAAAACTGTTTTTT
CDR3 protein: CASSPDYEKLFF

clone size: few
V gene: TRBV4-3
J gene: TRBJ1-5
D gene: -
CDR3 DNA: TGCGCCAGCAGCCAAGGGCAGTATAGCAATCAGCCCCAGCATTTT
CDR3 protein: CASSQGQYSNQPQHF

clone size: few
V gene: TRBV9
J gene: TRBJ2-7
D gene: TRBD2
CDR3 DNA: TGTGCCAGCGAGGGACTAGCGGGGGGAATGTACTTC
CDR3 protein: CASEGLAGGMYF

clone size: -
V gene: TRBV7-2
J gene: TRBJ1-3
D gene: -
CDR3 DNA: TGTGCCAGCAGCCGACAGGAAAATGGGGGAAACACCATATATTTT
CDR3 protein: CASSRQENGGNTIYF

clone size: -
V gene: TRBV28
J gene: TRBJ1-2
D gene: -
CDR3 DNA: TGTGCCAGCAGTTTGGGGGGTGGGAACTATGGCTACACCTTC
CDR3 protein: CASSLGGGNYGYTF

clone size: few
V gene: TRBV5-5
J gene: TRBJ2-6
D gene: -
CDR3 DNA: TGTGCCAGCAGCCCGGGTCCAGGGGCCAACGTCCTGACTTTC
CDR3 protein: CASSPGPGANVLTF

clone size: -
V gene: TRBV19
J gene: TRBJ1-2
D gene: -
CDR3 DNA: TGTGCCAGTAGTATCGGGAGGGTTAGGGGCTACACCTTC
CDR3 protein: CASSIGRVRGYTF

clone size: few
V gene: TRBV2
J gene: TRBJ1-1
D gene: -
CDR3 DNA: TGTGCCAGCAGTGTCATGACAGTTACTGAAGCTTTCTTT
CDR3 protein: CASSVMTVTEAFF

clone size: few
V gene: TRBV5-6
J gene: TRBJ1-1
D gene: -
CDR3 DNA: TGTGCCAGCAGCTCCCCGTTTCCATTCGCCGGGACATATAACACTGAAGCTTTCTTT
CDR3 protein: CASSSPFPFAGTYNTEAFF

clone size: few
V gene: TRBV29-1
J gene: TRBJ2-1
D gene: -
CDR3 DNA: TGCAGCGTGGAGGGGTATGTGGATGGTGAGCAGTTCTTC
CDR3 protein: CSVEGYVDGEQFF

clone size: -
V gene: TRBV15
J gene: TRBJ2-3
D gene: TRBD1
CDR3 DNA: TGTGCCACCAGCAGAGAGGGACAGGACACAGATACGCAGTATTTT
CDR3 protein: CATSREGQDTDTQYF

clone size: few
V gene: TRBV14
J gene: TRBJ2-7
D gene: TRBD2
CDR3 DNA: TGTGCCAGCAGCCAGCGGAGCGGGGGGGCCTACTACGAGCAGTACTTC
CDR3 protein: CASSQRSGGAYYEQYF

clone size: -
V gene: TRBV6-5
J gene: TRBJ1-5
D gene: -
CDR3 DNA: TGTGCCAGCAGCACGGGATCCCGCCCCCAGCATTTT
CDR3 protein: CASSTGSRPQHF

clone size: few
V gene: TRBV6-5
J gene: TRBJ2-5
D gene: -
CDR3 DNA: TGTGCCAGCTCGATAGCCCCAGGGATGAAGACCCAGTACTTC
CDR3 protein: CASSIAPGMKTQYF